This is a list of T cell receptor beta chains from one sample in a study of post-analysis software for immune sequencing data. One entry per CDR3 protein results from TCRdb running MiXCR on the PCR reads. The sample lists hundreds of thousands of distinct CDR3 sequences; under 55% were seen once. Sequencing was done on a sample of blood. These receptors came from a girl under 18 with multiple sclerosis. Both conserved end residues are part of each CDR3. The order of the fields is clone size, D gene, V gene, J gene, CDR3 protein, CDR3 DNA. A D gene is named only where the DNA matches it firmly. The size of a clone is reported for some rows only, either as once, few or many, or as a class for expanded clones.

clone size: once
D gene: NA
V gene: TRBV7-2
J gene: TRBJ1-2
CDR3 protein: CASGSGTQGIYGYTF
CDR3 DNA: TGTGCCAGCGGCTCCGGGACCCAAGGGATCTATGGCTACACCTTC

clone size: few
D gene: TRBD2
V gene: TRBV7-9
J gene: TRBJ2-7
CDR3 protein: CASSFIGLAYEQYF
CDR3 DNA: TGTGCCAGCAGCTTTATAGGACTAGCTTACGAGCAGTACTTC

clone size: NA
D gene: TRBD2
V gene: TRBV5-6
J gene: TRBJ2-7
CDR3 protein: CASSRGLTYEQYF
CDR3 DNA: TGTGCCAGCAGCCGGGGACTAACCTACGAGCAGTACTTC

clone size: NA
D gene: TRBD2
V gene: TRBV2
J gene: TRBJ2-1
CDR3 protein: CASSEVVAGEHSYNEQFF
CDR3 DNA: TGTGCCAGCAGTGAAGTCGTAGCGGGAGAGCACTCCTACAATGAGCAGTTCTTC

clone size: few
D gene: NA
V gene: TRBV12-3/TRBV12-4
J gene: TRBJ1-2
CDR3 protein: CASSLWGSRGYTF
CDR3 DNA: TGTGCCAGCAGTTTATGGGGGAGTCGTGGCTACACCTTC

clone size: NA
D gene: NA
V gene: TRBV5-1
J gene: TRBJ1-1
CDR3 protein: CASSWDIPQFGNTEAFF
CDR3 DNA: TGCGCCAGCAGCTGGGACATACCTCAATTTGGGAACACTGAAGCTTTCTTT

clone size: few
D gene: NA
V gene: TRBV20-1
J gene: TRBJ2-1
CDR3 protein: CSARGGTRSYNEQFF
CDR3 DNA: TGCAGTGCTAGAGGCGGGACTCGCTCCTACAATGAGCAGTTCTTC

clone size: NA
D gene: TRBD2
V gene: TRBV20-1
J gene: TRBJ2-3
CDR3 protein: CSATWGGTESDTQYF
CDR3 DNA: TGCAGTGCTACATGGGGGGGGACGGAGTCAGATACGCAGTATTTT

clone size: NA
D gene: TRBD2
V gene: TRBV20-1
J gene: TRBJ2-7
CDR3 protein: CSAGGLGLAGVEQYF
CDR3 DNA: TGCAGTGCAGGGGGATTGGGACTAGCGGGAGTCGAGCAGTACTTC

clone size: NA
D gene: NA
V gene: TRBV28
J gene: TRBJ2-1
CDR3 protein: CASSLPPGLSSSYNEQFF
CDR3 DNA: TGTGCCAGCAGTTTACCCCCCGGACTGTCGAGCTCCTACAATGAGCAGTTCTTC

clone size: NA
D gene: NA
V gene: TRBV7-2
J gene: TRBJ2-1
CDR3 protein: CASSSRESQFF
CDR3 DNA: TGTGCCAGCAGCTCCAGGGAGTCGCAGTTCTTC